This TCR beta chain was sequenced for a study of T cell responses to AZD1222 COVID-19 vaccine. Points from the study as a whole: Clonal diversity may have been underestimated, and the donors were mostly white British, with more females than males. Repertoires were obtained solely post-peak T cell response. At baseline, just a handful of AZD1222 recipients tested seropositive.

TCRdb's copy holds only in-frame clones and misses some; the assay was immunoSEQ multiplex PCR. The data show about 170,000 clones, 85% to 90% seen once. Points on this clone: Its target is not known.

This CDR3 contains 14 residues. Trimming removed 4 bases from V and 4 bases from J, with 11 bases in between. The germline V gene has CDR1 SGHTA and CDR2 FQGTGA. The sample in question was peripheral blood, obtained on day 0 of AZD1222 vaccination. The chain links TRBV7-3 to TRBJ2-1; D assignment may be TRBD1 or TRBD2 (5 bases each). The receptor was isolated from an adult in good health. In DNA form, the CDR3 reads TGTGCCAGCAGCTGGGGACGCGAGTACAATGAGCAGTTCTTC. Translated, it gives CASSWGREYNEQFF.